The T cell receptor beta chain under discussion was sequenced for a study of graft-versus-host responses after intestinal transplantation. Background on the study: Multivisceral, liver-intestinal, or isolated intestinal transplants were performed in recipients.

Produced via immunoSEQ multiplex PCR; TCRdb's table is partial and in-frame only. The table has some 12,000 clones, over 90% seen once; the top ten hold approximately 22%. CDR3 length: 13 residues. The J segment lost 6 bases and the V segment lost 1 base, leaving 1 base of the junction unmatched. The germline V gene has CDR1 MGHRA and CDR2 YSYEKL. Whole-study results and caveats: Allografts of patients with graft-donor T cell macrochimerism showed high graft-versus-host to host-versus-graft clone ratios. Circulating GvH clone levels at their peak were associated with HvG declines (early post-transplant).

Comments on this clone: The antigen is not known.

Sequencing was performed on PBMCs, taken roughly 110 days after intestinal transplant. This receptor was identified in a human patient who received an intestinal transplant, so some T cells may come from the graft donor. The rearrangement joins TRBV4-1 to TRBJ2-7; 9 nucleotides agree with TRBD2. The CDR3 DNA follows: TGCGCCAGCAGCCAAGGAGCGGGAGGCGAGCAGTACTTC. Its translation: CASSQGAGGEQYF.